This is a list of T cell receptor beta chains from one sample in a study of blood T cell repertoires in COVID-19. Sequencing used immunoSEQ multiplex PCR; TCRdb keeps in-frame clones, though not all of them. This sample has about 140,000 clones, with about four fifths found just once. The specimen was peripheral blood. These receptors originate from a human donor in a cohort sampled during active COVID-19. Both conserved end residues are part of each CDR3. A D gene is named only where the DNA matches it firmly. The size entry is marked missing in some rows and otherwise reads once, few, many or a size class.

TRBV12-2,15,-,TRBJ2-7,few,TGTGCAAGTCGCTCCGAACTAGCGGACCCCTACGAGCAGTACTTC,CASRSELADPYEQYF
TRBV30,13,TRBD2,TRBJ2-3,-,TGTGCCTGGAGTAGATCCGGGGGGGTTACGCAGTATTTT,CAWSRSGGVTQYF
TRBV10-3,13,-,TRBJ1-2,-,TGTGCCATCAGTGAGGCCAGTACGTATGGCTACACCTTC,CAISEASTYGYTF
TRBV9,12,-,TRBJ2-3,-,TGTGCCAGCAGCCTCGTCTCAGATACGCAGTATTTT,CASSLVSDTQYF
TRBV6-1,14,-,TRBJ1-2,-,TGTGCCAGCAGTGAGGGTGCAGGGCCTTATGGCTACACCTTC,CASSEGAGPYGYTF
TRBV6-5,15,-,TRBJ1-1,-,TGTGCCAGCAGCTCCGAGGGCAGAGTGAACACTGAAGCTTTCTTT,CASSSEGRVNTEAFF
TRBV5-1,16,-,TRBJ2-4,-,TGCGCCAGCAGTCCGGCCGGTGGGAGCCAAGGGAACATTCAGTACTTC,CASSPAGGSQGNIQYF
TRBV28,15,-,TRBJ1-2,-,TGTGCCAGCATCAACAGCCCAGGGAAGGCCTATGGCTACACCTTC,CASINSPGKAYGYTF
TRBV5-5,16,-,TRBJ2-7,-,TGTGCCAGCAGCTTATCCTTACCGACGGGACTCTACGAGCAGTACTTC,CASSLSLPTGLYEQYF
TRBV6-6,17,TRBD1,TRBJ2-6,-,TGTGCCAGCAGTCGGATGCTGGACAGGGCGAGGGCCAACGTCCTGACTTTC,CASSRMLDRARANVLTF
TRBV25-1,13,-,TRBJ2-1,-,TGTGCCAGCAGTGAATGGCCGTACAATGAGCAGTTCTTC,CASSEWPYNEQFF
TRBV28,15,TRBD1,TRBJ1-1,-,TGTGCCAGCAGTTTCCTGGACAGGCCTGGCACTGAAGCTTTCTTT,CASSFLDRPGTEAFF
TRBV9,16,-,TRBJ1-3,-,TGTGCCAGCAGCTCTCAGATCGGGTCCCCTGGAAACACCATATATTTT,CASSSQIGSPGNTIYF
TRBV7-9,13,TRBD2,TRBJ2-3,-,TGTGCCACGCGGGAGATGGGCACAGATACGCAGTATTTT,CATREMGTDTQYF
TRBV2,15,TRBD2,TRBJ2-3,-,TGTGCCAGCAACTTCAGGACTAGCGGGATTGATACGCAGTATTTT,CASNFRTSGIDTQYF
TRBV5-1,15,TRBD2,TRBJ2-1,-,TGCGCCAGCAGCCCGGGACTAGCGGGTGGCAATGAGCAGTTCTTC,CASSPGLAGGNEQFF
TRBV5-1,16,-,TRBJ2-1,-,TGCGCCAGCAGCTTGGCAGGGGCCACCACTTACAATGAGCAGTTCTTC,CASSLAGATTYNEQFF
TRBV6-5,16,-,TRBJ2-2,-,TGTGCCAGCAGTTACGGCGATGCGGCGAACACCGGGGAGCTGTTTTTT,CASSYGDAANTGELFF
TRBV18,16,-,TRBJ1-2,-,TGTGCCAGCTCACCGGGCGACACGACAGAGGTCTATGGCTACACCTTC,CASSPGDTTEVYGYTF
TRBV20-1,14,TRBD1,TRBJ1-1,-,TGCAGTGCTAGTAGAAGACAGGGCTACACTGAAGCTTTCTTT,CSASRRQGYTEAFF
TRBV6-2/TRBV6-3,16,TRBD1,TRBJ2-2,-,TGTGCCAGCAGCGGAGGGGACAGGGGGTGGACCGGGGAGCTGTTTTTT,CASSGGDRGWTGELFF
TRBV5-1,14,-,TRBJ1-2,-,TGCGCCAGCAGCTTGAACCCGAGATCAGGGGGCTACACCTTC,CASSLNPRSGGYTF
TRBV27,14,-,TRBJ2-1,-,TGTGCCAGCGGTGCGCCCCGATACTTCAATGAGCAGTTCTTC,CASGAPRYFNEQFF
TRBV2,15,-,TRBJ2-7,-,TGTGCCAGCATCCGCCCACAGACACCCCCCTACGAGCAGTACTTC,CASIRPQTPPYEQYF
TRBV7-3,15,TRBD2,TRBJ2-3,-,TGTGCCAGCAGCTTACTAGCGGGAGGATTGGATACGCAGTATTTT,CASSLLAGGLDTQYF
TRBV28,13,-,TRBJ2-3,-,TGTGCCAGCAGTTTAATTAGTGCAGATACGCAGTATTTT,CASSLISADTQYF
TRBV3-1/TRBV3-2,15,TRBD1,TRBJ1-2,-,TGTGCCAGCAGCCAAGCCCCCGGGACAGGGGGCGGCTACACCTTC,CASSQAPGTGGGYTF
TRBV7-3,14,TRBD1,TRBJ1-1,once,TGTGCCAGCAGCTTAGGACAGGGGTCGGCTGAAGCTTTCTTT,CASSLGQGSAEAFF
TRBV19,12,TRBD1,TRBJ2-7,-,TGTGCCAGTAGTAACAGGGGGCTCGAGCAGTACTTC,CASSNRGLEQYF
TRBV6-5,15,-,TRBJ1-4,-,TGTGCCAGCAGGGGGACAAGCGCAACTAATGAAAAACTGTTTTTT,CASRGTSATNEKLFF
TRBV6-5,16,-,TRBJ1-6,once,TGTGCCAGCAGTTACTCAGGGGGGGCGCGCAATTCACCCCTCCACTTT,CASSYSGGARNSPLHF
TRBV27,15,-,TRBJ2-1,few,TGTGCCAGCAGTTGGTCGAGCGTTATTCCCAATGAGCAGTTCTTC,CASSWSSVIPNEQFF
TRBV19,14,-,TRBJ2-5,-,TGTGCCAGTAGTATCTGGGCAGATCAAGAGACCCAGTACTTC,CASSIWADQETQYF
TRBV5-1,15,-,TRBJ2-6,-,TGCGCCAGCAGCTTCGATGGGGCTAGGGCCAACGTCCTGACTTTC,CASSFDGARANVLTF
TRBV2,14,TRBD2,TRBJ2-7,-,TGTGCCAGCAAGGGGGGACTAGTGGGGCTCGAGCAGTACTTC,CASKGGLVGLEQYF
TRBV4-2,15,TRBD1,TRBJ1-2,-,TGTGCCAGCAGCCAAGATCCTGGACAGGGGTTTGGCTACACCTTC,CASSQDPGQGFGYTF